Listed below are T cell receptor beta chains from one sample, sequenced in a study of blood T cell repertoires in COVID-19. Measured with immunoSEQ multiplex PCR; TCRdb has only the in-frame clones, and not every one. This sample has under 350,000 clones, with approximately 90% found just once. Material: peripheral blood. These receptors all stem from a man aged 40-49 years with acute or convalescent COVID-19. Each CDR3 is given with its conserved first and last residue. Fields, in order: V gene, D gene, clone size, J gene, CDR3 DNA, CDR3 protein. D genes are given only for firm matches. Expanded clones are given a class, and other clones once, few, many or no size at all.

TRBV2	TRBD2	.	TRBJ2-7	TGTGCCAGCAGTCAAGGGAGTAGCGGGGGCTCCTACGAGCAGTACTTC	CASSQGSSGGSYEQYF
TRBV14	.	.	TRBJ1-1	TGTGCCAGCAGGGGGCCGAACACTGAAGCTTTCTTT	CASRGPNTEAFF
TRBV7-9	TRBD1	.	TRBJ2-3	TGTGCCAGCAGCCCCGAACAGGGGGCTAGAGATACGCAGTATTTT	CASSPEQGARDTQYF
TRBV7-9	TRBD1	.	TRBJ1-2	TGTGCCAGCAACTGGGGGGGACAGGGGCATCTTAGCTATGGCTACACCTTC	CASNWGGQGHLSYGYTF
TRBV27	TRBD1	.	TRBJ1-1	TGTGCCAGCAGTATGGGACAGGGGGCTGAAGCTTTCTTT	CASSMGQGAEAFF
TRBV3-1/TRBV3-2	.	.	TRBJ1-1	TGTGCCAGCAGCCAACCCAGGGGAAACACTGAAGCTTTCTTT	CASSQPRGNTEAFF
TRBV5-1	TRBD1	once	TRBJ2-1	TGCGCCAGCAGCTTAAGGTTGGGACAGGAGTTCTTC	CASSLRLGQEFF
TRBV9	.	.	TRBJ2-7	TGTGCCAGCAGTACCCCGGCCTACGAGCAGTACTTC	CASSTPAYEQYF
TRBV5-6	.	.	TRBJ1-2	TGTGCCAGCAGCTTGGTACGCCTGAGCGGCTACACCTTC	CASSLVRLSGYTF
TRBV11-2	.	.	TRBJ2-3	TGTGCCAGCAGCTTAAATCTGCTAGGCACGCAGTATTTT	CASSLNLLGTQYF
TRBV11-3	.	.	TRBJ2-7	TGTGCCAGCAGCTTACAGGGGACCTCAGAGCAGTACTTC	CASSLQGTSEQYF
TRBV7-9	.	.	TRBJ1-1	TGTGCCAGCAGCTCTAGACTGGCCAACACTGAAGCTTTCTTT	CASSSRLANTEAFF
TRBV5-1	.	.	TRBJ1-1	TGCGCCAGCAGGTATGGAGTGAACACTGAAGCTTTCTTT	CASRYGVNTEAFF
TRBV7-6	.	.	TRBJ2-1	TGTGCCAGCAGCTTACAGGTCTACAATGAGCAGTTCTTC	CASSLQVYNEQFF
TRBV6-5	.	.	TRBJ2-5	TGTGCCAGCAGTTCCGAACGACAGACCTTGAAGTACTTC	CASSSERQTLKYF
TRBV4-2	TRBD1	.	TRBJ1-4	TGTGCCAGCAGCCAAGAGGTGGGACAGGGCTATGAAAAACTGTTTTTT	CASSQEVGQGYEKLFF
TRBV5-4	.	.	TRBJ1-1	TGTGCCAGCAGCTTGCAGGGGAACACTGAAGCTTTCTTT	CASSLQGNTEAFF
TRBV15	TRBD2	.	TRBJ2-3	TGTGCCACCAGCAAGGTTAGCGGGGGCACAGATACGCAGTATTTT	CATSKVSGGTDTQYF